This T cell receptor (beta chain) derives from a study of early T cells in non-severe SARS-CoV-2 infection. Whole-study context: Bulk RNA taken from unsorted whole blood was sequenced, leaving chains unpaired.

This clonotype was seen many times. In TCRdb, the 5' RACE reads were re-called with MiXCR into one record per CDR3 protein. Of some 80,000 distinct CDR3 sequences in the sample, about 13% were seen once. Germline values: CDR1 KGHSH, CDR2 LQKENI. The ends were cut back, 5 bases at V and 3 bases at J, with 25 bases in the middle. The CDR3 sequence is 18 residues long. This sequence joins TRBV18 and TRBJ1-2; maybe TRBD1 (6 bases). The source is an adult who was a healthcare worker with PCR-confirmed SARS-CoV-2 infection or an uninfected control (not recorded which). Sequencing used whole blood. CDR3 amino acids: CASSFLGAPTQGDYGYTF. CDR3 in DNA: TGTGCCAGCTCATTTCTGGGGGCTCCTACCCAAGGCGACTATGGCTACACCTTC.